What follows are 14 T cell receptor beta chains derived from one specimen sequenced in a study of blood T cell repertoires in COVID-19. Here immunoSEQ multiplex PCR was the method, and the copy in TCRdb shows in-frame clones only, minus some. Among under 250,000 clones listed, roughly 82% were seen once. The sequencing sample was made of peripheral blood. These receptor sequences come from a man aged 50 or older with active or convalescent COVID-19.

The table lists this clone with a count of one. This sequence joins TRBV6-5 and TRBJ1-2, with D uncertain. CDR1 MNHEY and CDR2 SVGAGI come from the germline V gene. Deletions cut 7 bases from V and 8 bases from J, with 17 bases between. The CDR3 contains 13 residues. Written as DNA, the CDR3 is TGTGCCAGCACCCCTCGGACTGTGGCGGGCTACACCTTC. As protein: CASTPRTVAGYTF.

This chain connects TRBV20-1 to TRBJ1-1, with a possible D match to TRBD1 (6 bases). V was pared by 3 bases and J by 2 bases, with 10 bases between. The germline CDR1 and CDR2 sequences are DFQATT and SNEGSKA (reference sequence). The CDR3 covers 13 residues. CDR3 amino acids: CSASTRGNTEAFF. The CDR3 DNA sequence: TGCAGTGCTAGTACCAGGGGCAACACTGAAGCTTTCTTT.

The V gene is TRBV28, the J gene TRBJ2-7; weak D call: TRBD2 (5 bases). Trimming took 6 bases from V and 0 from J, leaving 9 bases between them. This CDR3 has 13 amino acids. In germline, CDR1 is MDHEN, CDR2 SYDVKM. The CDR3 DNA reads as TGTGCCAGCAGAGCGGCACGCTCCTACGAGCAGTACTTC. It encodes CASRAARSYEQYF.

This rearrangement joins TRBV4-1 to TRBJ2-4; 9 bases align to TRBD2. Germline V CDR1 and CDR2: MGHRA, YSYEKL. This CDR3 comprises 19 residues. V dropped 4 bases and J dropped 1; count of bases not matched to a gene: 14. The CDR3 coding sequence is TGCGCCAGCAGCCCTGGACTAGCGCGGTCAAAATTTGCCAAAAACATTCAGTACTTC. The encoded protein is CASSPGLARSKFAKNIQYF.

This chain links TRBV15 with TRBJ1-2; possibly TRBD1 for D (5 bases). V was clipped by 0 bases and J by 7 bases, with 18 bases between them. Looked up from germline, CDR1 is LNHNV and CDR2 is YYDKDF (reference sequence). The CDR3 loop spans 16 amino acids. The CDR3: CATSRDGQPVGGGYTF. CDR3 DNA sequence: TGTGCCACCAGCAGAGATGGGCAGCCTGTGGGGGGTGGCTACACCTTC.

This rearrangement joins TRBV2 to TRBJ1-2, with D tentatively TRBD1 (5 bases). Trimming left V 7 bases short and J 4 bases short, with 19 bases between. The CDR3 has 15 amino acids. Germline V gene lookup returns CDR1 SNHLY and CDR2 FYNNEI. The CDR3 region is CASTPSSGGGYGYTF. In DNA, the CDR3 is TGTGCCAGCACCCCGTCTTCGGGGGGTGGCTATGGCTACACCTTC.

V gene TRBV7-2 combines with J gene TRBJ2-4; 9 nucleotides line up with TRBD1. The CDR3 contains 16 residues. Trimming removed 4 bases from V and 8 bases from J; junction bases left unmatched: 12. The germline CDR1 and CDR2 sequences are SGHTA and FQGNSA. The CDR3 region has the DNA TGTGCCAGCAGCTCTCCACAGGGGGCCCTGAACCACATTCAGTACTTC. Protein product: CASSSPQGALNHIQYF. The full variable domain, its missing parts supplied by reference TRBV7-2 and TRBJ2-4, is GAGVSQSPSNKVTEKGKDVELRCDPISGHTALYWYRQSLGQGLEFLIYFQGNSAPDKSGLPSDRFSAERTGGSVSTLTIQRTQQEDSAVYLCASSSPQGALNHIQYFGAGTRLSVL.

The chain links TRBV7-8 to TRBJ1-3; weak D call: TRBD1 (6 bases). The CDR3 runs 15 residues. V lost 4 bases, J lost 0 bases, and 10 bases lay in between. Looked up from germline, CDR1 is SGHVS and CDR2 is FQNEAQ. The chain's CDR3 is CASSSVGGSGNTIYF. The CDR3 bases are TGTGCCAGCAGCTCGGTAGGGGGCTCTGGAAACACCATATATTTT. The entire variable domain, with the rest obtained from reference TRBV7-8 and TRBJ1-3, is as follows: GAGVSQSPRYKVAKRGQDVALRCDPISGHVSLFWYQQALGQGPEFLTYFQNEAQLDKSGLPSDRFFAERPEGSVSTLKIQRTQQEDSAVYLCASSSVGGSGNTIYFGEGSWLTVV.

Here the CDR3 reads CASSYSRTSGPGELFF. In DNA, the CDR3 is TGTGCCAGCAGTTACTCGCGAACTAGCGGTCCCGGGGAGCTGTTTTTT. The rearrangement joins TRBV6-5 to TRBJ2-2; TRBD2 aligns across 8 bases. Germline V gives CDR1 MNHEY, CDR2 SVGAGI. The CDR3 spans 16 residues. After removal of 0 bases from V and 6 bases from J, the junction contained 6 bases not matched to a gene.

The J gene is TRBJ2-5, the V gene TRBV5-1; 10 nucleotides agree with TRBD2. The CDR3 contains 17 residues. CDR1 is SGHRS, CDR2 YFSETQ, per germline. With V trimmed by 1 base and J by 2 bases, 8 bases remained unmatched. The CDR3 loop reads CASSLRASGGQQETQYF. CDR3 sequence (DNA): TGCGCCAGCAGCTTGAGGGCTAGCGGGGGCCAGCAAGAGACCCAGTACTTC.

The V and J genes are TRBV30 and TRBJ2-5, with 11 bases lining up with TRBD1. Germline CDR1 is GTSNPN and CDR2 is SVGIG (reference sequence). CDR3 size: 12 residues. V lost 7 bases to trimming and J lost 5 bases; unmatched junction nucleotides: 3. CDR3 nucleotides: TGTGCCTCGGACAGGGGGCTTGAGACCCAGTACTTC. Translated, it gives CASDRGLETQYF.

This chain uses TRBV28 with TRBJ1-4, with 8 bases that match TRBD1. The junction had 17 bases not matched to a gene; V was cut back by 1 base and J by 7 bases. Germline V CDR1 and CDR2: MDHEN, SYDVKM. The CDR3 contains 19 residues. This CDR3 reads CASSLFPTGDIQLGEKLFF. The CDR3, as DNA: TGTGCCAGCAGTTTATTTCCGACAGGGGACATTCAACTAGGTGAAAAACTGTTTTTT. The complete variable domain, with remaining parts taken from reference TRBV28 and TRBJ1-4, reads DVKVTQSSRYLVKRTGEKVFLECVQDMDHENMFWYRQDPGLGLRLIYFSYDVKMKEKGDIPEGYSVSREKKERFSLILESASTNQTSMYLCASSLFPTGDIQLGEKLFFGSGTQLSVL.

Written as DNA, the CDR3 is TGTGCCAGCAGCGCTAGGTCAGGGGGGAAGTCCTACGAGCAGTACTTC. It encodes CASSARSGGKSYEQYF. This chain connects TRBV5-6 to TRBJ2-7; D is possibly TRBD1 (7 bases). Germline assignment: CDR1 SGHDT and CDR2 YYEEEE. V was shortened by 4 bases and J by 1 base, with 18 bases between the two germline ends. There are 16 residues in the CDR3.

This clone was recorded once. The J gene is TRBJ1-1, the V gene TRBV5-1; 7 bases match TRBD1. The CDR3 is 14 residues long. The germline V gene encodes CDR1 SGHRS and CDR2 YFSETQ. V lost 3 bases to trimming and J lost 4 bases; unmatched junction nucleotides: 6. CDR3 in DNA: TGCGCCAGCAGCTCCTCAGGGGGGAGCACTGAAGCTTTCTTT. Translating it yields CASSSSGGSTEAFF.